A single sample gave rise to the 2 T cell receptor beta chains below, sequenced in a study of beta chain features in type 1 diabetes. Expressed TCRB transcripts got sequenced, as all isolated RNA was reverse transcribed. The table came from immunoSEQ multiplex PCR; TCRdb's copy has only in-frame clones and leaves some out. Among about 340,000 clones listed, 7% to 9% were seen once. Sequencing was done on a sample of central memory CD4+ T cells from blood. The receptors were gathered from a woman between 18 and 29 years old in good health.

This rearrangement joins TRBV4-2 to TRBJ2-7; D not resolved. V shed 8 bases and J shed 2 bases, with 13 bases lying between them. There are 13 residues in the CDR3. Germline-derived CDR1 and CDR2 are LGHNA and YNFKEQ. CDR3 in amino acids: CASSEQVTYEQYF. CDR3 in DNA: TGTGCCAGCTCAGAGCAAGTCACCTACGAGCAGTACTTC.

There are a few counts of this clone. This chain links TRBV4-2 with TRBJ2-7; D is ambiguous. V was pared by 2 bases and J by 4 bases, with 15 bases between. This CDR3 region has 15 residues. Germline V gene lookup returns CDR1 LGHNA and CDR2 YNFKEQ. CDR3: CASSQPDGPGYEQYF. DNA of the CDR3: TGTGCCAGCAGCCAACCCGACGGGCCGGGTTACGAGCAGTACTTC.